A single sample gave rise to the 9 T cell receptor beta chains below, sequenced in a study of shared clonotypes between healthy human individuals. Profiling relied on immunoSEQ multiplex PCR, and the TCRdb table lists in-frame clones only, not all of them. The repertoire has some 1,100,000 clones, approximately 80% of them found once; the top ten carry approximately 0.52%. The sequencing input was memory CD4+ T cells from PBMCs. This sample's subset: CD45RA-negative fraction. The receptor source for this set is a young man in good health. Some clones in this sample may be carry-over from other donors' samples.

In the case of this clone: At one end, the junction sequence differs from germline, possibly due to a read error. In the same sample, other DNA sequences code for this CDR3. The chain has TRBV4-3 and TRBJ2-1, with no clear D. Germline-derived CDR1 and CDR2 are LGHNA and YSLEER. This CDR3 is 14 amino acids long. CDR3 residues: CASSQDLSVGEQFF. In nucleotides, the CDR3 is TGCGCCAGCAGTCAAGATCTGAGTGTGGGTGAGCAGTTCTTC.

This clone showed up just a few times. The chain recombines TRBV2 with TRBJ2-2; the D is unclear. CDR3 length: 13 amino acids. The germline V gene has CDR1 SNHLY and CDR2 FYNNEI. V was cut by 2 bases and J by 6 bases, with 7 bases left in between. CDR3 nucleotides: TGTGCCAGCAGTGAAAAGGTCTCCGGGGAGCTGTTTTTT. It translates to CASSEKVSGELFF.

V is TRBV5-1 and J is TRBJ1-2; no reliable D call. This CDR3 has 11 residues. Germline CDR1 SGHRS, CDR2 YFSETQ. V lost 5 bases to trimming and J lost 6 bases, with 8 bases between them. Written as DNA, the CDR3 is TGCGCCAGCAGAGGCTATGATGGCTACACCTTC. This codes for CASRGYDGYTF.

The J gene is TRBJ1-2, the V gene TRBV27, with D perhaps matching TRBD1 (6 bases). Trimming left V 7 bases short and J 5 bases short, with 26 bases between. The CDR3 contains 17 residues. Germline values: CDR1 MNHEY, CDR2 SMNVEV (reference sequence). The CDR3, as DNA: TGTGCCAGCATGGGAGGCCCCCTCGGGGGGCGTAGTTATGGCTACACCTTC. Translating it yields CASMGGPLGGRSYGYTF.

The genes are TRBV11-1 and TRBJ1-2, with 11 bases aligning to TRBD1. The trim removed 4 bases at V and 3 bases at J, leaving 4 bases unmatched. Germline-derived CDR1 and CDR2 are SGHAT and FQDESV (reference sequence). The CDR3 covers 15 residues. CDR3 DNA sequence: TGTGCCAGCAGCTCCGGACAGGGGGCTCACTATGGCTACACCTTC. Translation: CASSSGQGAHYGYTF.

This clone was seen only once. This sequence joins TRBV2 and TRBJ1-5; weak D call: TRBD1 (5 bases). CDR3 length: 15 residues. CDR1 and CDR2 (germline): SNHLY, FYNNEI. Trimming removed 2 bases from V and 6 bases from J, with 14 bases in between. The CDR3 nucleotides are TGTGCCAGCAGTGAATCGGGACGGGGGGGTCAGCCCCAGCATTTT. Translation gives CASSESGRGGQPQHF. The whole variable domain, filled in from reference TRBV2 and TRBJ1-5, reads EPEVTQTPSHQVTQMGQEVILRCVPISNHLYFYWYRQILGQKVEFLVSFYNNEISEKSEIFDDQFSVERPDGSNFTLKIRSTKLEDSAMYFCASSESGRGGQPQHFGDGTRLSIL.

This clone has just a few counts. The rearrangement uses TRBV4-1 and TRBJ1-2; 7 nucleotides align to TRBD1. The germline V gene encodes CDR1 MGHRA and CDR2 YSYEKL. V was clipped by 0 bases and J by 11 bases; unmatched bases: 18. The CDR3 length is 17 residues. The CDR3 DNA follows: TGCGCCAGCAGCCAAGATTCGTCGGGACAGTCTTCCCGGCGTTACACCTTC. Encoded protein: CASSQDSSGQSSRRYTF.

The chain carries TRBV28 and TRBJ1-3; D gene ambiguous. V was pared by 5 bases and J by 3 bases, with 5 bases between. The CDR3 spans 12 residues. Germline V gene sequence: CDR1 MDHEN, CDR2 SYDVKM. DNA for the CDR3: TGTGCCAGCAGTCGTCTTGGAAACACCATATATTTT. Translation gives CASSRLGNTIYF.

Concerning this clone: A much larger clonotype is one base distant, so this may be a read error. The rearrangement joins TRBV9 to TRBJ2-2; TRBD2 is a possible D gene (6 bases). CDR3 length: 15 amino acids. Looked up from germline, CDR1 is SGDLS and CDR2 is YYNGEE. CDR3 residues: CASSVAGKNTGGLFF. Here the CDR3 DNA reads TGTGCCAGCAGCGTAGCCGGGAAGAACACCGGGGGGCTGTTTTTT.